This T cell receptor beta chain originates from a study of Ad26.COV2.S vaccination and SARS-CoV-2 variants. Study-level background: The donor belonged to the COV1001 Ad26.COV2.S trial arm.

Sequencing was performed with immunoSEQ multiplex PCR; in TCRdb, only in-frame clones are kept and a portion is missing. This repertoire shows about 350,000 clones, more than 75% found once; its top ten account for roughly 3.1%. Germline CDR1 and CDR2: GTSNPN and SVGIG (reference sequence). The CDR3 loop spans 14 amino acids. Trimming removed 3 bases at V and 4 bases at J, with 15 bases between. Stated treatment: 15 to 20 received Ad26.COV2.S at low or high dose, single or two shots; several received placebo; per-sample allocation not given. Repertoires come from day 63 after the first vaccine or placebo injection.

J is TRBJ1-1 and V is TRBV30, with D possibly being TRBD1 (5 bases). The sequencing used peripheral blood, collected in a trial of Ad26.COV2.S vaccine versus placebo. This clonotype originated in a person between 18 and 59 years old who received the Ad26.COV2.S COVID-19 vaccine or a placebo. CDR3 sequence reads: CAWRRTVGTTEAFF. The CDR3, as DNA: TGTGCCTGGAGGAGAACGGTGGGGACCACTGAAGCTTTCTTT.